This is a list of T cell receptor beta chains from one sample in a study of T cells in Graves' hyperthyroidism and ophthalmopathy. TCRdb analysed the multiplex PCR reads with MiXCR anew, one entry per CDR3 protein. Of 800,000 or so distinct CDR3 sequences in the sample, 38% were seen once. Source material: blood. The source of these receptors is a man aged 18-30 years with Graves' hyperthyroidism. Both conserved end residues are part of each CDR3. D genes are given only for firm matches. The size field is filled for only some rows; it gives once, few, many or a size class.

v_call	clone_size	j_call	d_call	cdr3_length	cdr3_nt	cdr3_aa
TRBV7-6	NA	TRBJ2-7	TRBD1	13	TGTGCCAGCAGCCCGACAGGGGAATACGAGCAGTACTTC	CASSPTGEYEQYF
TRBV12-3/TRBV12-4	NA	TRBJ1-2	TRBD1	13	TGTGCCAGCAGGGGACAGGGTATGGGGGGCTACACCTTC	CASRGQGMGGYTF
TRBV20-1	few	TRBJ1-4	TRBD1	13	TGCAGTGCTCGACAGGGGGCGTGGGGAAAACTGTTTTTT	CSARQGAWGKLFF
TRBV29-1	NA	TRBJ1-2	TRBD1	12	TGCAGCATAACGACAGGGGGCAATGGCTACACCTTC	CSITTGGNGYTF
TRBV20-1	many	TRBJ1-1	NA	13	TGCAGTCCGCGGGGAGGATTGAACACTGAAGCTTTCTTT	CSPRGGLNTEAFF
TRBV10-3	many	TRBJ1-5	TRBD1	15	TGTGCCACCACCGGGACAGGGGATAGCAATCAGCCCCAGCATTTT	CATTGTGDSNQPQHF
TRBV5-1	NA	TRBJ2-5	TRBD1	14	TGCGCCAGCAGCCGTGGACAGGCGGAAGAGACCCAGTACTTC	CASSRGQAEETQYF
TRBV29-1	many	TRBJ2-7	TRBD1	14	TGCAGCGTTGCCTGGACAGGGAGGACCTACGAGCAGTACTTC	CSVAWTGRTYEQYF
TRBV11-2	few	TRBJ2-7	NA	13	TGTGCCAGCAGCTTACAGGTCGGCTACGAGCAGTACTTC	CASSLQVGYEQYF
TRBV7-2	NA	TRBJ2-5	TRBD2	15	TGTGCCAGCAGCGCTTGGACTAGCGGGGGGGAGACCCAGTACTTC	CASSAWTSGGETQYF
TRBV29-1	NA	TRBJ2-1	NA	11	TGCAGCGTTGAGAGGGACAATGAGCAGTTCTTC	CSVERDNEQFF
TRBV11-2	few	TRBJ2-7	TRBD1	16	TGTGCCAGCAGCTTGATCTCGGGACAGGGATTCTACGAGCAGTACTTC	CASSLISGQGFYEQYF
TRBV20-1	many	TRBJ1-6	NA	15	TGCAGTGCCAGGACCGCGAGCTCCTATAATTCACCCCTCCACTTT	CSARTASSYNSPLHF
TRBV2	few	TRBJ2-3	NA	12	TGTGCCAGCGGGATCACTCGTGATACGCAGTATTTT	CASGITRDTQYF
TRBV7-9	many	TRBJ1-6	NA	12	TGTGCCAGCAGCTTAGCTGGTTCACCCCTCCACTTT	CASSLAGSPLHF
TRBV10-3	NA	TRBJ1-1	TRBD1	16	TGTGCCATCAGTGAGCCGGGACAGGGGCAGGGTACTGAAGCTTTCTTT	CAISEPGQGQGTEAFF
TRBV7-3	NA	TRBJ1-6	NA	16	TGTGCCAGCAGCCTTAATCCTCAAGGGGGGAATTCACCCCTCCACTTT	CASSLNPQGGNSPLHF